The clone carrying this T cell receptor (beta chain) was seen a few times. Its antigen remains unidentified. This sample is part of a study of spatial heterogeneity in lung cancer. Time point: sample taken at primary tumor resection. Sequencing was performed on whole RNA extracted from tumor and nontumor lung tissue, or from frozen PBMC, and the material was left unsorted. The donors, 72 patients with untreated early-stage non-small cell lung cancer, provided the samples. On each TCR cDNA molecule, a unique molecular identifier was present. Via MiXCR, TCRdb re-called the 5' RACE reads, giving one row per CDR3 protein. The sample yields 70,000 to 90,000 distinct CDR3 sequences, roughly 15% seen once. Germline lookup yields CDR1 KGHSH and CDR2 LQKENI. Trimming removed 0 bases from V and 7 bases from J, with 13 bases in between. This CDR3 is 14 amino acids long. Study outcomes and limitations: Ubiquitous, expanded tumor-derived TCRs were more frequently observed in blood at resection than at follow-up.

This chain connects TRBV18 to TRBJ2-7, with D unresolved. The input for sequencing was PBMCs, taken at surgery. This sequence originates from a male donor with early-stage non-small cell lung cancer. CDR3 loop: CASSPPLVSTEQYF. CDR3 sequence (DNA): TGTGCCAGCTCACCACCGCTTGTCAGCACGGAGCAGTACTTC.